This record looks at one T cell receptor beta chain sequence and its context. Its target is not known. The data were obtained in a study of cytomegalovirus exposure and HLA in healthy donors. Study-level information: A preliminary data release comprised tens of millions of unique TCRs obtained from HLA-typed donors.

PCR used 60 Vbeta primers and 13 Jbeta primers. Under the authors' procedure: The count from a later analysis was about 80 million unique TCR beta chains, 9.5 million to 11 million of them shared. Profiling relied on immunoSEQ multiplex PCR, and the TCRdb table lists in-frame clones only, not all of them. D and trimming were read from the DNA, whereas the V and J calls and clone size are those reported in that table. Of 150,000 to 250,000 clones detected, 79% appear once; the ten largest clones hold 4.4%. Trimming took 1 base from V and 5 from J, leaving 17 bases between them. Germline loops: CDR1 SQVTM, CDR2 ANQGSEA. The CDR3 extends over 16 amino acids. Notes on the study in general: TCR beta V- and J-gene trimming, according to a later analysis, was linked to a missense DCLRE1C variant.

The sequence came from a woman between 25 and 40 years old in good health and CMV-seropositive. The chain joins TRBV29-1 to TRBJ2-2, with D maybe TRBD2 (5 bases). The sample was PBMCs. The CDR3 loop is CSVEVAEGRHTGELFF. Written as DNA, the CDR3 is TGCAGCGTTGAAGTGGCTGAAGGGAGACATACCGGGGAGCTGTTTTTT.